Described below is a single T cell receptor beta chain sequence and its context. The clone's antigen remains unknown. Base qualities were left out, and no much larger clone turns up one base away. TCRbeta CDR3 regions were amplified from genomic DNA by means of the immunoSEQ Assay, a bias-controlled multiplex PCR. On the authors' methods: The number of nucleated cells in each sample was estimated by amplification of reference gene primers within the assay. Sequence reads were collapsed and filtered to measure the absolute abundance of every unique TCRbeta CDR3 rearrangement. For each sample, productive Simpson clonality was calculated as the square root of Simpson's diversity index across productive rearrangements. The clones in this table, taken by TCRdb from immuneACCESS, are in-frame only. Not every clone is retained; where verified, under half of the shortfall comes from an unresolved V gene, and the cause of the rest is unknown. V and J calls and clone size are as listed in that table; D and trimming were resolved from the DNA. This sample lists about 150,000 clones; roughly 80% were detected once. The ten largest clones take up roughly 15% of the sample.

The data were obtained in a study of blood T cell repertoires in COVID-19 (TCRdb year 2020). Concerning the study at large: Samples covering the acute and convalescent phases of COVID-19 were provided by collaborators in the United States, Italy and Spain. The repertoires were released in a freely available public database meant as a resource for research on the immune response to SARS-CoV-2. Nearly every sample came with metadata listing a de-identified subject ID, COVID-19 status, age in years and sex. Where HLA class I and class II types were available, the types were taken from metadata supplied by the sample provider, not from assay-based typing. The samples were drawn from the first 160 participants of the ongoing ImmuneRACE study and from 950 to 1,500 subjects provided by 6 global collaborators. The material from the prospective study consisted of cDNA or gDNA derived from T cells, B-cell-depleted T cells, or PBMCs. Deeply sampled blood TCRbeta repertoires from subjects exposed to, actively infected with, or recovered from COVID-19 were included in the dataset. The full study reports these points: The quantity of clinical and demographic metadata differed by source and by participant and was supplied without curation.

Each collaborating institution followed its own protocols to collect whole blood in K2EDTA tubes. For TCRbeta analysis, collaborators shipped samples as frozen whole blood, isolated PBMCs, or DNA extracted from either of those sample types. The CDR3 spans 17 residues, from the cysteine through the phenylalanine. Only the CDR3 DNA stays, 51 bases, in frame from base 1. The germline V and J ends show losses of 1 base and 1 base respectively, and no gene match explains 9 bases of the junction. The germline V gene (reference sequence) supplies CDR1 LGHDT and CDR2 YNNKEL. The receptor chain draws on TRBV3-1 (or the pseudogene TRBV3-2) and TRBJ1-1, and TRBD1 aligns with 7 junction nucleotides. Sequencing was carried out using peripheral blood. This receptor was identified in a man in his forties or fifties with acute or convalescent COVID-19. The nucleotides read TGTGCCAGCAGCCAAGTCCACCGACAGGGTGAGAACACTGAAGCTTTCTTT. This gives the protein CASSQVHRQGENTEAFF.